A selection of T cell receptor beta chains follows, all from one sample in a study of post-analysis software for immune sequencing data. From the PCR reads, TCRdb called clonotypes with MiXCR, one entry per CDR3 protein. Of roughly 870,000 distinct CDR3 sequences detected, roughly half appear once; the ten largest clones hold approximately 4.5%. Sequencing was performed on blood. These receptors all come from a girl aged 10-17 years with multiple sclerosis. The CDR3 runs from the conserved cysteine through the conserved F or W. A D gene is named only where the DNA matches it firmly. Size values are once, few and many counts, or a class for expanded clones, and some rows have none.

cdr3_aa: CASRGDNYNEQFF
cdr3_nt: TGTGCCAGCCGGGGGGACAACTACAATGAGCAGTTCTTC
clone_size: NA
d_call: NA
v_call: TRBV6-5
j_call: TRBJ2-1

cdr3_aa: CASEQGIRTDTQYF
cdr3_nt: TGCGCCAGTGAACAGGGGATTCGAACAGATACGCAGTATTTT
clone_size: NA
d_call: TRBD1
v_call: TRBV5-1
j_call: TRBJ2-3

cdr3_aa: CAGSSSGGGGQETQYF
cdr3_nt: TGCGCCGGCAGCTCGTCCGGCGGAGGGGGCCAAGAGACCCAGTACTTC
clone_size: NA
d_call: NA
v_call: TRBV5-1
j_call: TRBJ2-5

cdr3_aa: CASSTGFGETQYF
cdr3_nt: TGTGCCAGCAGCACAGGGTTTGGAGAGACCCAGTACTTC
clone_size: NA
d_call: NA
v_call: TRBV7-9
j_call: TRBJ2-5

cdr3_aa: CSATGWGFLDEQFF
cdr3_nt: TGCAGTGCTACGGGATGGGGCTTTTTGGATGAGCAGTTCTTC
clone_size: NA
d_call: NA
v_call: TRBV20-1
j_call: TRBJ2-1

cdr3_aa: CASSLAQGSYEQYF
cdr3_nt: TGTGCCAGCAGTTTAGCCCAGGGATCCTACGAGCAGTACTTC
clone_size: many
d_call: NA
v_call: TRBV5-1
j_call: TRBJ2-7

cdr3_aa: CSARDVTRPNEQFF
cdr3_nt: TGCAGTGCTAGAGATGTTACTAGACCCAATGAGCAGTTCTTC
clone_size: few
d_call: NA
v_call: TRBV20-1
j_call: TRBJ2-1

cdr3_aa: CASSPAAMDEQFF
cdr3_nt: TGTGCCAGCAGCCCCGCAGCCATGGATGAGCAGTTCTTC
clone_size: NA
d_call: NA
v_call: TRBV12-3/TRBV12-4
j_call: TRBJ2-1

cdr3_aa: CASSTISDSTYEQYF
cdr3_nt: TGCGCCAGCAGCACAATTTCCGACAGTACCTACGAGCAGTACTTC
clone_size: NA
d_call: NA
v_call: TRBV5-1
j_call: TRBJ2-7

cdr3_aa: CAISPTGLVDGYTF
cdr3_nt: TGTGCCATCAGTCCGACAGGGCTGGTAGATGGCTACACCTTC
clone_size: NA
d_call: TRBD1
v_call: TRBV10-3
j_call: TRBJ1-2

cdr3_aa: CAISGGGPNTGELFF
cdr3_nt: TGTGCCATCAGTGGGGGAGGGCCGAACACCGGGGAGCTGTTTTTT
clone_size: once
d_call: TRBD2
v_call: TRBV10-3
j_call: TRBJ2-2

cdr3_aa: CASSLGLGNEAFF
cdr3_nt: TGTGCCAGCAGTTTAGGCCTCGGGAACGAAGCTTTCTTT
clone_size: NA
d_call: NA
v_call: TRBV28
j_call: TRBJ1-1

cdr3_aa: CASSPPRQGGDKQYF
cdr3_nt: TGTGCCAGCAGCCCCCCCCGACAGGGGGGAGACAAGCAGTACTTC
clone_size: NA
d_call: TRBD1
v_call: TRBV12-3/TRBV12-4
j_call: TRBJ2-7

cdr3_aa: CSVESGTGRRGYTF
cdr3_nt: TGCAGCGTTGAATCGGGTACAGGGCGACGGGGCTACACCTTC
clone_size: NA
d_call: NA
v_call: TRBV29-1
j_call: TRBJ1-2

cdr3_aa: CASSKGLPGRGRVYEQYF
cdr3_nt: TGCGCCAGCAGCAAGGGACTACCCGGGAGAGGTCGGGTCTACGAGCAGTACTTC
clone_size: NA
d_call: TRBD2
v_call: TRBV5-1
j_call: TRBJ2-7

cdr3_aa: CASSLGSGTTDYGYTF
cdr3_nt: TGTGCCAGCAGCTTAGGGTCCGGGACAACAGACTATGGCTACACCTTC
clone_size: NA
d_call: NA
v_call: TRBV7-3
j_call: TRBJ1-2

cdr3_aa: CASSLQLAGGPGTDTQYF
cdr3_nt: TGTGCCAGCAGCTTACAACTAGCGGGAGGGCCGGGTACAGATACGCAGTATTTT
clone_size: NA
d_call: TRBD2
v_call: TRBV7-2
j_call: TRBJ2-3

cdr3_aa: CASSSSLGRRYEQYF
cdr3_nt: TGTGCCAGCAGCTCATCCCTCGGGAGGAGGTACGAGCAGTACTTC
clone_size: NA
d_call: TRBD2
v_call: TRBV7-3
j_call: TRBJ2-7

cdr3_aa: CSAAGGQLYGYTF
cdr3_nt: TGCAGTGCTGCGGGGGGACAGCTCTATGGCTACACCTTC
clone_size: few
d_call: TRBD1
v_call: TRBV20-1
j_call: TRBJ1-2

cdr3_aa: CASNERSTDTQYF
cdr3_nt: TGTGCCAGCAATGAACGGAGCACAGATACGCAGTATTTT
clone_size: NA
d_call: NA
v_call: TRBV13
j_call: TRBJ2-3

cdr3_aa: CASSDIRTDTQYF
cdr3_nt: TGCGCCAGCAGTGACATCCGCACAGATACGCAGTATTTT
clone_size: NA
d_call: NA
v_call: TRBV10-2
j_call: TRBJ2-3

cdr3_aa: CASSPATNEKLFF
cdr3_nt: TGTGCCAGCAGCCCAGCAACTAATGAAAAACTGTTTTTT
clone_size: few
d_call: NA
v_call: TRBV28
j_call: TRBJ1-4

cdr3_aa: CASSLETGLNTEAFF
cdr3_nt: TGTGCCAGCAGCTTGGAAACAGGTTTGAACACTGAAGCTTTCTTT
clone_size: once
d_call: NA
v_call: TRBV5-5
j_call: TRBJ1-1